This TCR beta chain was recorded in a study of Graves' ophthalmopathy and Graves' hyperthyroidism. In its sample, this clonotype was seen many times. The CDR3 is 13 amino acids. After removal of 3 bases from V and 4 bases from J, the junction contained 3 bases not matched to a gene. Germline V lookup: CDR1 SGHRS, CDR2 YFSETQ. Amplification of TCR beta CDR3 regions used RNA transcripts. The first-round RT-PCR employed HTBI primers together with the Qiagen OneStep RT-PCR kit. A multiplex PCR was then performed as the second round. TCRdb used MiXCR to reprocess the multiplex PCR reads, holding one entry per CDR3 protein. The sample shows about 220,000 distinct CDR3 sequences, about 22% of them seen only once.

The TCR was taken from a woman in her forties or fifties with Graves' ophthalmopathy. The chain is built from TRBV5-1 and TRBJ1-1; 7 bases agree with TRBD1. The sample was peripheral blood. The CDR3 DNA reads TGCGCCAGCAGCTCGACAGGGAGCACTGAAGCTTTCTTT. This translates into CASSSTGSTEAFF.